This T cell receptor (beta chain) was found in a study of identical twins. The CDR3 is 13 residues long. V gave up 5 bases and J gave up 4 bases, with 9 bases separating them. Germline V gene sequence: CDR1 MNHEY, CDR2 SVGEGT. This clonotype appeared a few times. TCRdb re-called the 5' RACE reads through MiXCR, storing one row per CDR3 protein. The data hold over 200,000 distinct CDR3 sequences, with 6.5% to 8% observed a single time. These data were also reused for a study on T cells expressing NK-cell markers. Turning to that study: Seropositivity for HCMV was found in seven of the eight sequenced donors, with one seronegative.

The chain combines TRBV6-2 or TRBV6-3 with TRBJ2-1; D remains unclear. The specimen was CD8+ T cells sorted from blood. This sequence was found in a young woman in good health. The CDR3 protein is CASSDSRYNEQFF. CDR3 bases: TGTGCCAGCAGTGATTCGAGATACAATGAGCAGTTCTTC.